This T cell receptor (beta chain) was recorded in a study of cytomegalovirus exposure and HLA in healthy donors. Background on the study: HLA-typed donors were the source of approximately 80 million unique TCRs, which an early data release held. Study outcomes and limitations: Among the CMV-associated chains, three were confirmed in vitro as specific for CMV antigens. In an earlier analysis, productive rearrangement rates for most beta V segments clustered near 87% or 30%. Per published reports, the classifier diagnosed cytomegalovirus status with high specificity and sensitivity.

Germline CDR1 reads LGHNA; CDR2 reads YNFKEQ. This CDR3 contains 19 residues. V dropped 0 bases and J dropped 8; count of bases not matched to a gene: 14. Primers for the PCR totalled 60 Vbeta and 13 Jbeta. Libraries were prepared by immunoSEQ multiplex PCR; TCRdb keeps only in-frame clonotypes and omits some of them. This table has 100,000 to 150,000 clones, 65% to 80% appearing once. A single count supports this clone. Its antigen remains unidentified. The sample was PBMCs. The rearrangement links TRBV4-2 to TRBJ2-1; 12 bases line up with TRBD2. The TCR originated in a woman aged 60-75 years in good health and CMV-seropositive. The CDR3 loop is CASSQEPLAGGPGTDEQFF. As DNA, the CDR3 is TGTGCCAGCAGCCAAGAGCCACTAGCGGGGGGCCCGGGAACGGATGAGCAGTTCTTC.